Each of the 10 T cell receptor beta chains below was sequenced from the same sample in a study of blood T cell repertoires in COVID-19. Sequencing used immunoSEQ multiplex PCR; TCRdb keeps in-frame clones, though not all of them. The sample carries roughly 340,000 clones, under 95% recorded once. Source material: peripheral blood. Source of these receptors: a woman younger than 30 who had recovered from COVID-19.

The rearrangement joins TRBV2 to TRBJ2-5; no clear D gene. V shed 3 bases and J shed 2 bases, with 13 bases lying between them. The CDR3 is made up of 15 amino acids. Germline V CDR1 and CDR2: SNHLY, FYNNEI. The CDR3 spells CASSDRGDGQETQYF. CDR3 coding DNA: TGTGCCAGCAGTGACCGTGGAGATGGGCAAGAGACCCAGTACTTC.

V gene TRBV4-1 combines with J gene TRBJ1-1; 7 nucleotides line up with TRBD1. The CDR3 is made up of 15 amino acids. Germline trimming cut 4 bases from V and 1 base from J; bases unmatched to any gene: 6. The germline CDR1 and CDR2 sequences are MGHRA and YSYEKL. The DNA for the CDR3 is TGCGCCAGCAGCCCAACAGGGGCAGAGAACACTGAAGCTTTCTTT. Residues: CASSPTGAENTEAFF.

This sequence joins TRBV9 and TRBJ1-3; D remains unclear. This CDR3 has 15 amino acids. Trimming removed 4 bases at V and 0 bases at J, with 11 bases between. In germline, CDR1 is SGDLS, CDR2 YYNGEE. CDR3: CASSPRGNSGNTIYF. The CDR3 DNA reads TGTGCCAGCAGCCCCCGAGGGAACTCTGGAAACACCATATATTTT.

The rearrangement uses TRBV7-2 and TRBJ1-2; D may be TRBD1 (6 bases). The CDR3 has 19 amino acids. V lost 0 bases and J lost 4, with 24 bases in between. CDR1 is SGHTA, CDR2 FQGNSA, per germline. CDR3 coding DNA: TGTGCCAGCAGCTTAGCGGGGTTTGTGGGGGCGACGATGAGCTATGGCTACACCTTC. Protein: CASSLAGFVGATMSYGYTF.

The chain recombines TRBV6-5 with TRBJ2-7, with D tentatively TRBD1 (6 bases). V was clipped by 9 bases and J by 2 bases, with 14 bases between them. Germline lookup yields CDR1 MNHEY and CDR2 SVGAGI. This CDR3 is built from 13 residues. The CDR3 DNA follows: TGTGCCAGTTCTGGGACACGAGCCTACGAGCAGTACGTC. Translating gives CASSGTRAYEQYV.

This sequence joins TRBV28 and TRBJ2-7; 9 positions match TRBD2. There are 12 residues in the CDR3. Per germline, CDR1 MDHEN and CDR2 SYDVKM. In DNA, the CDR3 is TGTGCCAGCAGCTCTCCCGGGACTAGCACAAACGTC. Protein sequence: CASSSPGTSTNV.

The rearrangement joins TRBV3-1 (or the pseudogene TRBV3-2) to TRBJ1-6, with D unresolved. The V gene lost 0 bases and the J gene lost 0 bases, with 12 bases spanning the gap. CDR1 LGHDT and CDR2 YNNKEL come from the germline V gene (reference sequence). This CDR3 is built from 18 residues. The CDR3 coding sequence is TGTGCCAGCAGCCAAGATTCTGAGGAGAGCTCCTATAATTCACCCCTCCACTTT. Translating gives CASSQDSEESSYNSPLHF.

This chain connects TRBV7-9 to TRBJ1-6; TRBD1 matches 11 bases. This CDR3 is 16 amino acids long. The ends lost 5 bases at V and 10 bases at J; junction bases unmatched: 10. Germline V CDR1 and CDR2: SEHNR, FQNEAQ (reference sequence). As DNA, the CDR3 is TGTGCCAGCAGCCCGGTGGGGACAGGGGGGCACTCACCCCTCCACTTT. Translating it yields CASSPVGTGGHSPLHF.

This clone came up a few times. The CDR3 loop reads CASSRDRGGDQPQHF. The CDR3, as DNA: TGTGCCAGCAGTCGGGACAGGGGAGGGGATCAGCCCCAGCATTTT. The V call is TRBV2, the J call TRBJ1-5, with 10 bases that match TRBD1. There are 15 residues in the CDR3. CDR1 is SNHLY and CDR2 is FYNNEI in the germline V gene. V lost 5 bases, J lost 5 bases, and 6 bases stayed unmatched.

This clone has a single count. The chain has TRBV7-2 and TRBJ2-1; 8 bases map to TRBD1. Per germline, CDR1 SGHTA and CDR2 FQGNSA. Trimming took 4 bases from V and 6 from J; bases not matched to a gene: 8. The CDR3 is 15 residues long. CDR3 coding DNA: TGTGCCAGCAGCTCCACAGGGGGGTTACGCAATGAGCAGTTCTTC. Its translation is CASSSTGGLRNEQFF.